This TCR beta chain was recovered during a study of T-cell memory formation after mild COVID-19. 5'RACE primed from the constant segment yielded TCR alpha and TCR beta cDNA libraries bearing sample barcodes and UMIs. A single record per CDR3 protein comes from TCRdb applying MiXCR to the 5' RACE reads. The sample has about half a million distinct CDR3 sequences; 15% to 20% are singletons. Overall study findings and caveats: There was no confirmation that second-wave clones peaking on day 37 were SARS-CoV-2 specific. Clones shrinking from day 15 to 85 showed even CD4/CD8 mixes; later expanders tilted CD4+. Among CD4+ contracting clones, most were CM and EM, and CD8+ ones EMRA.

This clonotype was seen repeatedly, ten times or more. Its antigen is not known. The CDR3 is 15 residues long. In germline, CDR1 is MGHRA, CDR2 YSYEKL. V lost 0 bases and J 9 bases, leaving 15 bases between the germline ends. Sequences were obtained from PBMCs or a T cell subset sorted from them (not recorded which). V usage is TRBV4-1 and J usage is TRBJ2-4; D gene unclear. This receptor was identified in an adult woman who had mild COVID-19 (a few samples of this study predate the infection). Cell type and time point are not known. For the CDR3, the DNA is TGCGCCAGCAGCCAAGATTCGCAGAGGATGGCCATTCAGTACTTC. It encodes CASSQDSQRMAIQYF.